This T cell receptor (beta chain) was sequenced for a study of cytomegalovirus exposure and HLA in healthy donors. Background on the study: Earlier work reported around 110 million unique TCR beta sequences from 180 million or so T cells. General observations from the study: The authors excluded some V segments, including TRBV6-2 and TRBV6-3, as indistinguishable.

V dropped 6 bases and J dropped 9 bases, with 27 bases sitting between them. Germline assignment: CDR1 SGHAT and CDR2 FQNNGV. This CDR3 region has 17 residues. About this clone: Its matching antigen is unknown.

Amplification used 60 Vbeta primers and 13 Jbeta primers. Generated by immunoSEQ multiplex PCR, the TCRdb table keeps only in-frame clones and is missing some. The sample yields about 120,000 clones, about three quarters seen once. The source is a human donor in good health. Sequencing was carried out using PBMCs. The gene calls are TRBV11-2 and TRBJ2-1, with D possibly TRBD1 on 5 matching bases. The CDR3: CASSRQGAGIWGIEQFF. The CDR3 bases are TGTGCCAGCAGTCGGCAAGGGGCAGGCATTTGGGGCATTGAGCAGTTCTTC.